This T cell receptor beta chain is drawn from a study of blood T cell repertoires in COVID-19. Study as a whole: T cells, B-cell-depleted T cells, or PBMCs supplied cDNA or gDNA.

Participant reports of clinical history set cohort assignment. Recovered participants had two consecutive negative NP/OP PCR tests, healthcare professional clearance, or symptom resolution. The trim removed 5 bases at V and 5 bases at J, leaving 0 bases unmatched. Germline-derived CDR1 and CDR2 are SQVTM and ANQGSEA. CDR3 length: 10 residues. The repertoire was sequenced with immunoSEQ multiplex PCR; TCRdb's copy has only in-frame clones and lacks some. This table has 250,000 to 350,000 clones, around 87% appearing once. Sequencing was done on a sample of PBMCs or T cells enriched from blood (not recorded which). The chain employs TRBV29-1 and TRBJ2-7, with 7 bases that match TRBD2. The TCR comes from a woman in her twenties or thirties who had recovered from COVID-19. CDR3 bases: TGCAGCGTTCGGGGGGACGAGCAGTACTTC. Amino acid sequence: CSVRGDEQYF.